The clone carrying this T cell receptor (beta chain) has at least ten counts. This entry belongs to a study of blood T cell repertoires in COVID-19. Overall study: Sources were T cells, B-cell-depleted T cells, or PBMCs; the material itself was cDNA or gDNA.

Method: immunoSEQ multiplex PCR; TCRdb's copy keeps in-frame clones and lacks some. The sample lists around 230,000 clones; around 90% were seen once. The CDR3 contains 18 residues. V dropped 3 bases and J dropped 4 bases, with 24 bases sitting between them. In germline, CDR1 is MGHDK, CDR2 SYGVNS. This clonotype was obtained from a woman aged 30 to 39 who had recovered from COVID-19. The sequenced sample consisted of PBMCs or T cells enriched from blood (not recorded which). V gene TRBV25-1 combines with J gene TRBJ1-2; TRBD1 is a possible D gene (6 bases). The CDR3 DNA follows: TGTGCCAGCAGTGATCCTTCTGGCACCAACAGGGAAGGCTATGGCTACACCTTC. It yields the protein CASSDPSGTNREGYGYTF.